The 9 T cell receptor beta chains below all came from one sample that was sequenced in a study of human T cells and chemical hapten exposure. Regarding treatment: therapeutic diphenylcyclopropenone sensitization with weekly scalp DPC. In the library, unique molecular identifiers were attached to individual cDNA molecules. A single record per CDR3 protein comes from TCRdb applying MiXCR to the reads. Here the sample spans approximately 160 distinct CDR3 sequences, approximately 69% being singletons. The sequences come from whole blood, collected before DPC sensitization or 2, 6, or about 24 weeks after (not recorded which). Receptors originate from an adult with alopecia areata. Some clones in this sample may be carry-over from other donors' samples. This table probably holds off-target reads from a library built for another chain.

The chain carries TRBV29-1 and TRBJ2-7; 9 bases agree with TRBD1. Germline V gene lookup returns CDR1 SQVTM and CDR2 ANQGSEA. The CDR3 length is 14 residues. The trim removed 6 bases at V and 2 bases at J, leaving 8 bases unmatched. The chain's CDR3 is CSVLDRGFAYEQYF. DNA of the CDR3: TGCAGCGTGCTGGACAGGGGCTTCGCCTACGAGCAGTACTTC.

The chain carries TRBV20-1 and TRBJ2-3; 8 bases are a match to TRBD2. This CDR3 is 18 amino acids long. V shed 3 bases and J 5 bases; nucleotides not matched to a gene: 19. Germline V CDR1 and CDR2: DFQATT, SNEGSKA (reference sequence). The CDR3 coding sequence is TGCAGTGCTAGGGCGTACCCTAGCGGGTTAACGAAGCGAGATACGCAGTATTTT. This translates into CSARAYPSGLTKRDTQYF.

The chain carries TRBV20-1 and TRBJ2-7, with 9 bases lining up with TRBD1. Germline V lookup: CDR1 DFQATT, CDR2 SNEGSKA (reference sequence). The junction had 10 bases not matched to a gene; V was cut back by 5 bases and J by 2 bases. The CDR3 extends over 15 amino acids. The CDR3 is CSALPIDRGAYEQYF. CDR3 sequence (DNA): TGCAGTGCTTTACCCATCGACAGGGGGGCCTACGAGCAGTACTTC.

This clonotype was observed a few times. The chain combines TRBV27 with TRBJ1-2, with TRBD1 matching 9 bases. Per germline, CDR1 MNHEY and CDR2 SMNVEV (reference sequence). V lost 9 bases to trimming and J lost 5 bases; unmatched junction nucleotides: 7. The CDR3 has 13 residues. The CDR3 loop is CASWTGDGYGYTF. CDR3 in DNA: TGTGCCAGTTGGACAGGGGACGGTTATGGCTACACCTTC.

CDR3 coding DNA: TGTGCCAGCAGCCAGGACAGAAACACTGAAGCTTTCTTT. Translation gives CASSQDRNTEAFF. The V gene is TRBV14, the J gene TRBJ1-1, with D perhaps TRBD1 (6 bases). CDR1 is SGHDN, CDR2 FVKESK, per germline. This CDR3 has 13 residues. The V gene lost 3 bases and the J gene lost 2 bases, with 7 bases spanning the gap.

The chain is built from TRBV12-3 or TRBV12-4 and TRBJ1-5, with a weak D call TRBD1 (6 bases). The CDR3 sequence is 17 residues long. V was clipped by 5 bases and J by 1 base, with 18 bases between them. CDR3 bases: TGTGCCAGCAGTCCAATGACAGGATCGGGAAGCAATCAGCCCCAGCATTTT. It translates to CASSPMTGSGSNQPQHF.

CDR3 amino acids: CASSLAGGSEQYF. The CDR3 nucleotides read TGCGCCAGCAGCTTAGCGGGGGGTTCCGAGCAGTACTTC. The gene calls are TRBV5-1 and TRBJ2-7; 9 nucleotides match TRBD2. V lost 2 bases to trimming and J lost 6 bases; unmatched junction nucleotides: 3. Germline V lookup: CDR1 SGHRS, CDR2 YFSETQ. The CDR3 extends over 13 amino acids.

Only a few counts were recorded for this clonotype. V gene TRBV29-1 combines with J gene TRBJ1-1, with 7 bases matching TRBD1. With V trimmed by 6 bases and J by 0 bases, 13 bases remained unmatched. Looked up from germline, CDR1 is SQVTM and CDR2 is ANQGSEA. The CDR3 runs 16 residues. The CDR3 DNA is TGCAGCGTCCACAGGGGTCTACCTACCATGAACACTGAAGCTTTCTTT. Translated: CSVHRGLPTMNTEAFF.

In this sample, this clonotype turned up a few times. The CDR3 protein is CASSSPGSPLHF. CDR3 bases: TGTGCCAGCAGCTCCCCGGGATCACCCCTCCACTTT. The rearrangement uses TRBV12-3 or TRBV12-4 and TRBJ1-6; D remains unclear. The length of the CDR3 is 12 residues. Deletions cut 6 bases from V and 10 bases from J, with 10 bases between.